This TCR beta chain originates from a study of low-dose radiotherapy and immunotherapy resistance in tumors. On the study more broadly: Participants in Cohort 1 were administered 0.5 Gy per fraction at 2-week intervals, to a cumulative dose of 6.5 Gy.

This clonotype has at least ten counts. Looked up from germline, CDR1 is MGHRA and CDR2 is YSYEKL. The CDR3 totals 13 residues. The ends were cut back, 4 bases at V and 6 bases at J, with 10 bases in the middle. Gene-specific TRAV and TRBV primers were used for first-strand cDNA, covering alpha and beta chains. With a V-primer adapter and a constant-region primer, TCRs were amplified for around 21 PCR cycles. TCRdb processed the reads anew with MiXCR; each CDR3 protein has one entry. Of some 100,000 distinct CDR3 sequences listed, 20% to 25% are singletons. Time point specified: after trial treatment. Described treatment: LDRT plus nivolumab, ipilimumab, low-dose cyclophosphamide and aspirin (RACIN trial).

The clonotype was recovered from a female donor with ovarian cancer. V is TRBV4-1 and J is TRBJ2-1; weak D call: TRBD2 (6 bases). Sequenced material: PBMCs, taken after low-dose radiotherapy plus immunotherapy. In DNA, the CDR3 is TGCGCCAGCAGCCGGGGCGGGGTCAATGAGCAGTTCTTC. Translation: CASSRGGVNEQFF.